These 4 T cell receptor beta chains originate from one sample sequenced in a study of blood T cell repertoires in COVID-19. Repertoires were generated with immunoSEQ multiplex PCR, while TCRdb's copy carries only in-frame clones and drops some. The profile shows over 90,000 clones, 75% to 95% of them singletons. The sample taken for sequencing was peripheral blood. The receptors originated from a man aged 50-60 years with acute or convalescent COVID-19.

The chain links TRBV24-1 to TRBJ2-7; 7 bases are a match to TRBD2. CDR1 is KGHDR, CDR2 SFDVKD, per germline. Trimming cost V 4 bases and J 0 bases; bases outside gene matches: 5. This CDR3 spans 15 amino acids. The CDR3 coding sequence is TGTGCCACCAGTGACCCGGGACTACCCTCCTACGAGCAGTACTTC. Protein: CATSDPGLPSYEQYF.

The chain carries TRBV19 and TRBJ1-1, with unresolved D. With 3 bases removed from V and 6 bases from J, the gap between germline ends came to 8 bases. The germline CDR1 and CDR2 sequences are LNHDA and SQIVND (reference sequence). The CDR3 contains 12 residues. CDR3 residues: CASSIWEAEAFF. In DNA form, the CDR3 reads TGTGCCAGTAGTATTTGGGAGGCTGAAGCTTTCTTT.

The rearrangement uses TRBV7-9 and TRBJ2-7; D gene uncertain. In germline, CDR1 is SEHNR, CDR2 FQNEAQ (reference sequence). The V gene lost 2 bases and the J gene lost 4 bases, with 15 bases spanning the gap. This CDR3 is 15 amino acids long. The CDR3 is CASSLSGAPTYEQYF. Here the CDR3 DNA reads TGTGCCAGCAGCTTAAGTGGAGCCCCCACTTACGAGCAGTACTTC.

The rearrangement uses TRBV19 and TRBJ2-5; D not resolved. The germline V gene has CDR1 LNHDA and CDR2 SQIVND (reference sequence). The CDR3 loop spans 13 amino acids. V shed 6 bases and J shed 3 bases, with 11 bases lying between them. In DNA form, the CDR3 reads TGTGCCAGTAGCCGGTCGCCGGAAGAGACCCAGTACTTC. Amino acids: CASSRSPEETQYF. The full variable domain, rest sourced from reference TRBV19 and TRBJ2-5, is DGGITQSPKYLFRKEGQNVTLSCEQNLNHDAMYWYRQDPGQGLRLIYYSQIVNDFQKGDIAEGYSVSREKKESFPLTVTSAQKNPTAFYLCASSRSPEETQYFGPGTRLLVL.